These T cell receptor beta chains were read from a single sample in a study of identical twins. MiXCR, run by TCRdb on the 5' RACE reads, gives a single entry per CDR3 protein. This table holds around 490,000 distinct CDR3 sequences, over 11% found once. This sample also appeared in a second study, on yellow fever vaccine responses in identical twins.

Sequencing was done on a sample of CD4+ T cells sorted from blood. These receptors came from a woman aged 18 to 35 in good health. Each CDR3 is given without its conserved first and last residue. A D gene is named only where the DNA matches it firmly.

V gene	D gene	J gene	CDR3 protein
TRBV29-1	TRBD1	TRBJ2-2	SVDRGLGTGELF
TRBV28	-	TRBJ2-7	ASSGVERSYEQY
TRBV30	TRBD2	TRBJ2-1	AWSVLVSGGAVAYNEQF
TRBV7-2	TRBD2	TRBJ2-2	ASSPRTSVWELF
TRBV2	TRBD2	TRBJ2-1	ASRLAGGGNEQF
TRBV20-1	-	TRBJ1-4	SAPDSRNEKLF
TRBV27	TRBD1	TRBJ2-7	ASSYRQGAYEQY
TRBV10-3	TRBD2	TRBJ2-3	ASTHKLAGGLDTQY
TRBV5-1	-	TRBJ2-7	ASSLGVTYYEQY
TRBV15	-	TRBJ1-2	ATSSHSGGWTYGYT
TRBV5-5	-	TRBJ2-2	ASSLAIFGQSEGLF
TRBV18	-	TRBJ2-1	ASSPPKGNPL
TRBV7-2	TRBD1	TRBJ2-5	ASSVQGAEGETQY
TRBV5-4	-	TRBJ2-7	ASSSRDTFEQY
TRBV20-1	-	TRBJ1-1	SASSPEAF
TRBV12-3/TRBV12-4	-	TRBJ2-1	ASSLAGRNEQF
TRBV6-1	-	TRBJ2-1	ASREAAGGQF
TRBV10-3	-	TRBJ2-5	ATFNGGETQY
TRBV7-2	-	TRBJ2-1	ASSQSSYNEQF
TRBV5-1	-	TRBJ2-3	ASSMTPGTVDTQY